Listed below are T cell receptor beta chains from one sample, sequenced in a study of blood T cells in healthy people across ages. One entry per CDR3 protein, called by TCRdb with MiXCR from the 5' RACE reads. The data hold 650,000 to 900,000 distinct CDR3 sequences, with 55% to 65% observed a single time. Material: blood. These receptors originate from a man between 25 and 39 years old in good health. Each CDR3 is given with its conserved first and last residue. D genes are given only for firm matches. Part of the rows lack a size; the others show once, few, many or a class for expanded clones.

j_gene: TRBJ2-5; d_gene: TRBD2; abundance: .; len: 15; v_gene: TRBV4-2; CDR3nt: TGTGCCAGCAGCCAAGCTGGCGGGGGGCCAGAGACCCAGTACTTC; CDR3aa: CASSQAGGGPETQYF
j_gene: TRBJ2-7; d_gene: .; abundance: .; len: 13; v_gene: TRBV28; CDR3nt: TGTGCCACTAAAGGGTTATTCATACGCGAGCAGTACTTC; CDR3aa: CATKGLFIREQYF
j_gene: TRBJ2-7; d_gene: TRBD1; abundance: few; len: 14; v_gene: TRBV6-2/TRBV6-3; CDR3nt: TGTGCCAGCTATTATGGACAGGGCCGATCCGAGCAGTACTTC; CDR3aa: CASYYGQGRSEQYF
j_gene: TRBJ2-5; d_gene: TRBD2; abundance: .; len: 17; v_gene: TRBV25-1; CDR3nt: TGTGCCAGCAGTTTTTTTCCCCCCGGGGGGAGGGACGATGAGCAGTACTTC; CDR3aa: CASSFFPPGGRDDEQYF
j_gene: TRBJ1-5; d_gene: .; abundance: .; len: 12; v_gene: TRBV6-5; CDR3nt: TGTGCCAGTGGAAGGGAGAATCAGCCCCAGCATTTT; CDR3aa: CASGRENQPQHF
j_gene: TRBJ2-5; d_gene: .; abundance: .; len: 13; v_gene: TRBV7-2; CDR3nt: TGTGCCAGCAGCTCATTCGTCCAAGAGACCCAGTACTTC; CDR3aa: CASSSFVQETQYF
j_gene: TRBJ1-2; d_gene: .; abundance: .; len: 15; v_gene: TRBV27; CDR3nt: TGTGCCAGCAGTTTATTTTTGGGGGTCAGGGATGGCTACACCTTC; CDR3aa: CASSLFLGVRDGYTF
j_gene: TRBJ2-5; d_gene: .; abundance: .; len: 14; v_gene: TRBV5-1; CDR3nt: TGCGCCAGCAGCTTGCGCGGGGATGGGGAGACCCAGTACTTC; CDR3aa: CASSLRGDGETQYF
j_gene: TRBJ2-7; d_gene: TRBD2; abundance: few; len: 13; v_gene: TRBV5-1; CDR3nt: TGCGCCAGCAGCCCTAGCGGGACCTACGAGCAGTACTTC; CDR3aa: CASSPSGTYEQYF
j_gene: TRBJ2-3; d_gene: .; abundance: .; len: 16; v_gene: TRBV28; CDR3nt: TGTGCCAGCAGTCGGGCGGGACAGATCCTCACAGATACGCAGTATTTT; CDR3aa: CASSRAGQILTDTQYF
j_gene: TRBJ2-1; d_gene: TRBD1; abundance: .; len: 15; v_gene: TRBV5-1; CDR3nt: TGCGCCAGCCCCGGCCCACAGGGGGTGGTCGGAGAGCAGTTCTTC; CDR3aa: CASPGPQGVVGEQFF
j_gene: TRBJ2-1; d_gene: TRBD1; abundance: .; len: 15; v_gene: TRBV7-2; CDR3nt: TGTGCCAGCAGCTCCTCCCGACAGGGGTACAATGAGCAGTTCTTC; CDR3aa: CASSSSRQGYNEQFF
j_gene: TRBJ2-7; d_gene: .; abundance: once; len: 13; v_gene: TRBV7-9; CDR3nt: TGTGCCAGCAGCTTACGACAGGCTGACGAGCAGTACTTC; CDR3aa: CASSLRQADEQYF
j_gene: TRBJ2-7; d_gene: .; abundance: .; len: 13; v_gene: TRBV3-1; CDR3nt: TGTGCCAGCAGCCTATGGGAGACCTACGAGCAGTACTTC; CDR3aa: CASSLWETYEQYF
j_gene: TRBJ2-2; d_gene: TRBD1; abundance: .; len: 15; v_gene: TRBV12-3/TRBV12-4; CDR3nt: TGTGCCAGCAGTATTGGACAGGGGGGAACCGGGGAGCTGTTTTTT; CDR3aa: CASSIGQGGTGELFF
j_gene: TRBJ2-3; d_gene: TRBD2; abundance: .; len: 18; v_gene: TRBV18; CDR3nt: TGTGCCAGCTCAGATCTACCGACGAGTAGCGGGGGTACAGATACGCAGTATTTT; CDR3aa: CASSDLPTSSGGTDTQYF
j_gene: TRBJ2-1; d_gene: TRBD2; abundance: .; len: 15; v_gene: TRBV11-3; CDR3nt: TGTGCCAGCGGCTTCGGGACTAGCGGGGGTAATGAGCAGTTCTTC; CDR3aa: CASGFGTSGGNEQFF
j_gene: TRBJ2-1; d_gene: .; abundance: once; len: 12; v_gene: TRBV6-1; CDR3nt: TGTGCCAGCAGTGACAATCCCAATGAGCAGTTCTTC; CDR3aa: CASSDNPNEQFF
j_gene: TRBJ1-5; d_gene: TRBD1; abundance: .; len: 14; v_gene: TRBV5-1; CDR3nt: TGCGCCAGCAGCGCCGGGACAGGGGATCAGCCCCAGCATTTT; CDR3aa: CASSAGTGDQPQHF
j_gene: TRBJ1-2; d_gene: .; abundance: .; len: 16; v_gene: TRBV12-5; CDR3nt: TGTGCTAGTGGTTTGACCGATAACGGTAGGGGCTATGGCTACACCTTC; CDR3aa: CASGLTDNGRGYGYTF
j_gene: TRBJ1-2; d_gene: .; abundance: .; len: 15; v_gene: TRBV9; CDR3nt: TGTGCCAGCAGCGTATCGACAGGATCCAACTATGGCTACACCTTC; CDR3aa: CASSVSTGSNYGYTF
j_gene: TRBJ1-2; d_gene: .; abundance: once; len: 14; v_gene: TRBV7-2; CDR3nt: TGTGCCAGCAGCTTAGGCCGGGCCGGGAGGGGCTACACCTTC; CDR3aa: CASSLGRAGRGYTF
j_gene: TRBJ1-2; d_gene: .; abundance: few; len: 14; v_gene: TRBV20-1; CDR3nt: TGCAGTGCTAGAGATCTCCGTGTAACCTATGGCTACACCTTC; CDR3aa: CSARDLRVTYGYTF
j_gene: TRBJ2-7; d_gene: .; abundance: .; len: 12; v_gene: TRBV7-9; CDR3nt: TGTGCCAGCAGCTCCGGAAAATACGAGCAGTACTTC; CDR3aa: CASSSGKYEQYF
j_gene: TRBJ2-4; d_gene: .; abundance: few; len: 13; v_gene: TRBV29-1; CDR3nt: TGCAGCGTCCGGGTGGGGGGCGAGGACATTCAGTACTTC; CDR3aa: CSVRVGGEDIQYF
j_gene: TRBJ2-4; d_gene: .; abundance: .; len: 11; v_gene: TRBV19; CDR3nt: TGTGCCAGTAGTATAGGGGCTTTTCAGTACTTC; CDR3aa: CASSIGAFQYF
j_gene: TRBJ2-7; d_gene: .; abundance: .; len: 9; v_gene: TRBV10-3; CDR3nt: TGTGCCTCCCTGTCCGAGCAGTACTTC; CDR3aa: CASLSEQYF
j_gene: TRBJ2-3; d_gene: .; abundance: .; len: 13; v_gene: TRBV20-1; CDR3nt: TGCAGTGCTCGTGAGGGGCGGGTAAATACGCAGTATTTT; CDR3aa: CSAREGRVNTQYF
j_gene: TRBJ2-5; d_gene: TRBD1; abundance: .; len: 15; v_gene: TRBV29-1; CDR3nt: TGCAGCGGGCGGATCGGGACAGGGCTAGGAGAGACCCAGTACTTC; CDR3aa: CSGRIGTGLGETQYF
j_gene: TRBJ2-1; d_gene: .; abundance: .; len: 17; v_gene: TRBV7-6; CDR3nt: TGTGCCAGCAGCTTAGGGATGGGGGCGCCCCCGGAGGATGAGCAGTTCTTC; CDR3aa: CASSLGMGAPPEDEQFF
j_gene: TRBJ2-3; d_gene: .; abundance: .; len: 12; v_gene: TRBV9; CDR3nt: TGTGCCAGCAGTACATCCGGGGATACGCAGTATTTT; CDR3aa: CASSTSGDTQYF
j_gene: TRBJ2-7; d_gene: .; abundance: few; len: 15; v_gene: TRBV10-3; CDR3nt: TGTGCCATCAAAACGCGGGAAGAGACCTACAATGAGCAGTACTTC; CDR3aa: CAIKTREETYNEQYF
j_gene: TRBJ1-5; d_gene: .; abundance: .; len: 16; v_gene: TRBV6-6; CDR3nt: TGTGCCAGCAGTTACCCGCTCGGGAGTTCAGGTCAGCCCCAGCATTTT; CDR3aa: CASSYPLGSSGQPQHF
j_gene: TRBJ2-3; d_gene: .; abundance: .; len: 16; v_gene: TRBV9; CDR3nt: TGTGCCAGCACCCCGTCTTCGCGGGGAAGTGGAGATACGCAGTATTTT; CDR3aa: CASTPSSRGSGDTQYF
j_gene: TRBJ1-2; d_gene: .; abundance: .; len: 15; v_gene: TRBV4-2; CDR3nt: TGTGCCAGCAGCCAAGCTCATGAGGGGTCAAGCGGCTACACCTTC; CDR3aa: CASSQAHEGSSGYTF
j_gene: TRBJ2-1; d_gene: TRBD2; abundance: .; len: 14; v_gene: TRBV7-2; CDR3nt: TGTGCCAGCAACCAGCGGGGGGCGGACAATGAGCAGTTCTTC; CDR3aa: CASNQRGADNEQFF
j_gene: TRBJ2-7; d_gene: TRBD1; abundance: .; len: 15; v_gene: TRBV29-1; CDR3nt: TGCAGCGTTGCCGCGACAGGGTGGAGTTCCTACGAGCAGTACTTC; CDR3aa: CSVAATGWSSYEQYF
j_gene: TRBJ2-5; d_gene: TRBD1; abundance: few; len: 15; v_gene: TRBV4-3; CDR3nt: TGCGCCAGCAGCCAACGGGACAGTCCCCAAGAGACCCAGTACTTC; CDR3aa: CASSQRDSPQETQYF
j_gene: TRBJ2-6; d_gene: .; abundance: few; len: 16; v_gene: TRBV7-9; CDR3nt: TGTGCCAGCAGCTTAGCCCGCCGTCCTGGGGCCAACGTCCTGACTTTC; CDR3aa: CASSLARRPGANVLTF
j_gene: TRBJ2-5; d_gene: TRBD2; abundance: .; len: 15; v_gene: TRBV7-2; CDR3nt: TGTGCCAGCAGCTCGGGGGGAAAATATCAAGAGACCCAGTACTTC; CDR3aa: CASSSGGKYQETQYF
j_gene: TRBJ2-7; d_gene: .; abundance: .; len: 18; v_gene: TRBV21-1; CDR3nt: TGTGCCAGCAGCACAGCCCTTATTCCTAGCGGGGGAGGGTACGAGCAGTACTTC; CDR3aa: CASSTALIPSGGGYEQYF
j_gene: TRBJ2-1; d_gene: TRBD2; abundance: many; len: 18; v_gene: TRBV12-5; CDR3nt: TGTGCTAGTGGTTTGGGGACTAGCTGGGGTAATAGTTACAATGAGCAGTTCTTC; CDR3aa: CASGLGTSWGNSYNEQFF
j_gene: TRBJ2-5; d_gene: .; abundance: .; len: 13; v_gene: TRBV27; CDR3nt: TGTGCCAGCAGTTCCGGGTGGCAAGAGACCCAGTACTTC; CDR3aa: CASSSGWQETQYF
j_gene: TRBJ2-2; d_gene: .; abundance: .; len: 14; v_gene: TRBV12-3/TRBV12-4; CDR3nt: TGTGCCAGCAGTGCCCAAGCCGACACCGGGGAGCTGTTTTTT; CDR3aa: CASSAQADTGELFF
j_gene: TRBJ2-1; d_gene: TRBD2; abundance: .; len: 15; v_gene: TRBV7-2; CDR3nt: TGTGCCAGCAGACGACTAGCGGGTTTCTACAATGAGCAGTTCTTC; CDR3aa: CASRRLAGFYNEQFF
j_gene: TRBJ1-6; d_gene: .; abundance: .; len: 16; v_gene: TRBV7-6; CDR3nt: TGTGCCAGCAGCTTTCCGGGGGGACCTTCCAATTCACCCCTCCACTTT; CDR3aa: CASSFPGGPSNSPLHF
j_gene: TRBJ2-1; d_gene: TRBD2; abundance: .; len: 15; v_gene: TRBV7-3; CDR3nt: TGTGCCAGCAGCTCCAGCGGGGGGGCGGCCAATGAGCAGTTCTTC; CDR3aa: CASSSSGGAANEQFF
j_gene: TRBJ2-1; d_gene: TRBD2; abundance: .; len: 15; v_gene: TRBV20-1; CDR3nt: TGCAGTGCTAGGATCCGTCTAGCGGGGGGGGATGAGCAGTTCTTC; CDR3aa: CSARIRLAGGDEQFF
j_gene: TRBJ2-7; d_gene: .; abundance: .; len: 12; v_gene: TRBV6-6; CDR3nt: TGTGCCAGTTCTATGGCCTCCCACGAGCAGTACTTC; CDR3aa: CASSMASHEQYF
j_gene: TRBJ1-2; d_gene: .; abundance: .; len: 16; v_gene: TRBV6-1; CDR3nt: TGTGCCAGCAGTGCCTTGTACAGGGAGAGGAACTATGGCTACACCTTC; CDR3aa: CASSALYRERNYGYTF
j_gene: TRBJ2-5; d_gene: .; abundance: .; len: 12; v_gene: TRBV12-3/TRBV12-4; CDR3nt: TGTGCCAGCAGTACCCAACCGGGGCCCCAGTACTTC; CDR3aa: CASSTQPGPQYF
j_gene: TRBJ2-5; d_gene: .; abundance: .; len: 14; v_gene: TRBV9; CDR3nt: TGTGCCAGCGGCCGACAGCCAACCCCCGAGACCCAGTACTTC; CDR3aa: CASGRQPTPETQYF
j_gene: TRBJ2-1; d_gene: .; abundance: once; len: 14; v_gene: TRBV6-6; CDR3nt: TGTGCCAGTACACAGGGAATCAACGACAATGAGCAGTTCTTC; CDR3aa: CASTQGINDNEQFF
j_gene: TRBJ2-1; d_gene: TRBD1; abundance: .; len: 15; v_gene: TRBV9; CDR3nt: TGTGCCAGCAGCGTAGAGGGGACAGGGCATAATGAGCAGTTCTTC; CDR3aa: CASSVEGTGHNEQFF
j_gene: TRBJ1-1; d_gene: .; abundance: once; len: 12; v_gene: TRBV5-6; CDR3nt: TGTGCCAGCAGCTGGATGAACACTGAAGCTTTCTTT; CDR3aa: CASSWMNTEAFF
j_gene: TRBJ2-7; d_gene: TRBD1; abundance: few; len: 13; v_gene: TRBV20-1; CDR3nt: TGCAGTTCGGAACGGGGACAGTCCTACGAGCAGTACTTC; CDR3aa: CSSERGQSYEQYF
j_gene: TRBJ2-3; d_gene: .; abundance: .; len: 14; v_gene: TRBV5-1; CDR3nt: TGCGCCAGCAGCTTGGCCCTAGGGTGGGATACGCAGTATTTT; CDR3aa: CASSLALGWDTQYF
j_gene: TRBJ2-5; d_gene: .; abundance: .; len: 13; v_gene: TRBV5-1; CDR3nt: TGCGCCAGCAGCTCCCTACCGGAGGAGACCCAGTACTTC; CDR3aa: CASSSLPEETQYF
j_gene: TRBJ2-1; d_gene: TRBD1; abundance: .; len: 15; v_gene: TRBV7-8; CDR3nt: TGTGCCAGCAGCACCGGGACAGGATACAGGGATGAGCAGTTCTTC; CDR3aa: CASSTGTGYRDEQFF
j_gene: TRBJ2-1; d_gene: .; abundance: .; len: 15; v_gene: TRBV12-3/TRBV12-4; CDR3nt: TGTGCCAGCAGACCCCCGCAGGTCCCCTACAATGAGCAGTTCTTC; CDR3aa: CASRPPQVPYNEQFF